This TCR beta chain was retrieved from a study of cytomegalovirus exposure and HLA in healthy donors. Study-level information: Findings of an earlier analysis included 117 million unique TCR beta sequences from 180 million or so T cells. Whole-study results and caveats: Highest at DRB1 and lowest at HLA-C, TCR association rates differed among HLA loci in a later analysis. Most subjects' HLA-A and HLA-B alleles were reportedly predicted from TCR beta sequences.

On this clone: Antigen: not known.

The CDR3 extends over 14 amino acids. Germline V gives CDR1 SGHRS, CDR2 YFSETQ. V lost 1 base and J 3 bases, leaving 10 bases between the germline ends. Primers: 60 Vbeta forward and 13 Jbeta reverse. The method was immunoSEQ multiplex PCR; TCRdb's version includes in-frame clones alone and lacks a portion of them. Of some 140,000 clones detected, around 79% appear once; the ten largest clones hold about 8.3%. This chain links TRBV5-1 with TRBJ1-1; D is unclear. Material for sequencing was PBMCs. This TCR was sampled from a man younger than 40 in good health and CMV-seropositive. CDR3 sequence reads: CASSLSVPYTEAFF. The CDR3 nucleotides are TGCGCCAGCAGCTTGTCCGTTCCCTACACTGAAGCTTTCTTT.